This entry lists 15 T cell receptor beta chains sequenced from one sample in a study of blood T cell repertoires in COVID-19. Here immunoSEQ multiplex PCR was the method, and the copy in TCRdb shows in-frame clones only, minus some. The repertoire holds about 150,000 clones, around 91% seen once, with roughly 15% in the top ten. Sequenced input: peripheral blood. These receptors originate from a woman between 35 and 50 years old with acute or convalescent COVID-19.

The CDR3 DNA follows: TGTGCCAGCAGCCCGGGGGTAGGGGCCCTCGGCACTGAAGCTTTCTTT. Protein: CASSPGVGALGTEAFF. This rearrangement joins TRBV7-6 to TRBJ1-1, with D possibly TRBD1 on 5 matching bases. This CDR3 is built from 16 residues. CDR1 SGHVS and CDR2 FNYEAQ come from the germline V gene. V dropped 5 bases and J dropped 4 bases, with 20 bases sitting between them.

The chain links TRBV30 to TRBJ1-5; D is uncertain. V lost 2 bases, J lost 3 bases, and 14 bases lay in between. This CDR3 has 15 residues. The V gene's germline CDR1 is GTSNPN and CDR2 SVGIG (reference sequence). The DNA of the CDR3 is TGTGCCTGGAGTCCTTCTTCAGGTGCCAATCAGCCCCAGCATTTT. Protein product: CAWSPSSGANQPQHF.

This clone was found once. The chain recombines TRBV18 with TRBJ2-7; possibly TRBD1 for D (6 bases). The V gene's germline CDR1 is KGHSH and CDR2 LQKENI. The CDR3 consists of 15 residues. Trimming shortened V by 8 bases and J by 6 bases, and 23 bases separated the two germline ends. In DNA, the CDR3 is TGTGCCAGCCTCACCACCCGGTATCAGGGGTCCGAGCAGTACTTC. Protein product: CASLTTRYQGSEQYF.

The CDR3, as DNA: TGCGCCAGCAGCAGGGCGGGGACTAGATACAATGAGCAGTTCTTC. Translating gives CASSRAGTRYNEQFF. The chain links TRBV5-1 to TRBJ2-1, with 8 bases fitting TRBD2. The ends lost 4 bases at V and 4 bases at J; junction bases unmatched: 7. Germline V CDR1 and CDR2: SGHRS, YFSETQ. CDR3 length: 15 amino acids.

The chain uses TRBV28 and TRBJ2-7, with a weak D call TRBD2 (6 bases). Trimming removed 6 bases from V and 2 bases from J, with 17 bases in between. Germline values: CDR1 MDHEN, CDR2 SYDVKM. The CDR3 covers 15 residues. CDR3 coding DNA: TGTGCCAGCAGGAATGGAGGGGCTGTAACCTACGAGCAGTACTTC. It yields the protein CASRNGGAVTYEQYF.

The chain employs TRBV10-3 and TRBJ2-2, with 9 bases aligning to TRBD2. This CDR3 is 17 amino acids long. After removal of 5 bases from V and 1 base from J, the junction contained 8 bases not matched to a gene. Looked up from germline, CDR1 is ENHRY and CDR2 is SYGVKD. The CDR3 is CAISSSGTSKNTGELFF. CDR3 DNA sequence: TGTGCCATCAGTTCCTCCGGGACTAGCAAGAACACCGGGGAGCTGTTTTTT.

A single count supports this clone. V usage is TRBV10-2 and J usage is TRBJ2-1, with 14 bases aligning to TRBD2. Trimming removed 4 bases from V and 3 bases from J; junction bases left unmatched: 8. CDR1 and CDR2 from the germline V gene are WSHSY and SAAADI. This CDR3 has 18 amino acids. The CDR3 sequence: CASSGLAGGNLGYNEQFF. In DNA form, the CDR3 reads TGCGCCAGCAGTGGACTAGCGGGGGGGAATCTGGGCTACAATGAGCAGTTCTTC.

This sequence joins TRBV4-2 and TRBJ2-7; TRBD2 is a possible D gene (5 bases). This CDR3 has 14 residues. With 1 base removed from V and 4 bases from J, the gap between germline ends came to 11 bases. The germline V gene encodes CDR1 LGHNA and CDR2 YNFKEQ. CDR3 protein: CASSQARDSYEQYF. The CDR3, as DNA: TGTGCCAGCAGCCAAGCCCGGGATTCATACGAGCAGTACTTC.

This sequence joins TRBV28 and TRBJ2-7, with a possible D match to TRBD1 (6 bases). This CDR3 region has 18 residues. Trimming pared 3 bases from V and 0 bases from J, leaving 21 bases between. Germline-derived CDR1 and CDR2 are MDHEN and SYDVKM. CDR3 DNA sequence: TGTGCCAGCAGTTTCCCCCTCCTCTTACAGGGAAGCTCCTACGAGCAGTACTTC. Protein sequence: CASSFPLLLQGSSYEQYF.

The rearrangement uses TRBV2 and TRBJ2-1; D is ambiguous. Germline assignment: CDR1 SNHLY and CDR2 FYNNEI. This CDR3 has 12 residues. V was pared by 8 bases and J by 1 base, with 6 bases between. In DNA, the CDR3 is TGTGCCAGCCACGGTTCCTACAATGAGCAGTTCTTC. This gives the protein CASHGSYNEQFF.

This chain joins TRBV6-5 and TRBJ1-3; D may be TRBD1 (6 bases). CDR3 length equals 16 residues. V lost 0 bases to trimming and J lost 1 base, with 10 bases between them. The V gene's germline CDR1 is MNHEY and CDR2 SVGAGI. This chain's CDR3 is CASSYSITGSGNTIYF. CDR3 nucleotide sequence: TGTGCCAGCAGTTACTCGATCACAGGGTCTGGAAACACCATATATTTT.

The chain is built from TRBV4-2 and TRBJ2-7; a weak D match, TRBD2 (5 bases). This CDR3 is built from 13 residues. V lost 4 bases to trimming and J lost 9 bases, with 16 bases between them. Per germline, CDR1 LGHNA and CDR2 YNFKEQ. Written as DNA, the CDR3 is TGTGCCAGCAGCCCGGGGTCCTACTCGGGGCAGTACTTC. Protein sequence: CASSPGSYSGQYF.

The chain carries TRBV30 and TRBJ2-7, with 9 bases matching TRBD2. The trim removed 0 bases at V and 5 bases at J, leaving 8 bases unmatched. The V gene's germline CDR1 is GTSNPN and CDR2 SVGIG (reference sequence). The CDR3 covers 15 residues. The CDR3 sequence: CAWSVGSGSSDEQYF. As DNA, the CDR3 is TGTGCCTGGAGTGTTGGTAGCGGGAGTTCCGACGAGCAGTACTTC.

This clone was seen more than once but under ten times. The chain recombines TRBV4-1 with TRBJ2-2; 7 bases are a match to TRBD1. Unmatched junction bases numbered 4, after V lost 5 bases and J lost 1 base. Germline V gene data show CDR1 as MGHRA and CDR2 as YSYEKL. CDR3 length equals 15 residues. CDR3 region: CASSSGQRNTGELFF. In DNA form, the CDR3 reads TGCGCCAGCAGCTCGGGACAGAGGAACACCGGGGAGCTGTTTTTT.

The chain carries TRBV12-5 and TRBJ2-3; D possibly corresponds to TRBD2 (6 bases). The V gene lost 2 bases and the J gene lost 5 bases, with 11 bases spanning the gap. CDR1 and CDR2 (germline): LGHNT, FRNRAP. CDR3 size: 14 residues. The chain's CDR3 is CASGLPGGKDTQYF. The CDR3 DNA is TGTGCTAGTGGTTTGCCCGGAGGGAAAGATACGCAGTATTTT. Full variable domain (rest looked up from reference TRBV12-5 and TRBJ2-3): DARVTQTPRHKVTEMGQEVTMRCQPILGHNTVFWYRQTMMQGLELLAYFRNRAPLDDSGMPKDRFSAEMPDATLATLKIQPSEPRDSAVYFCASGLPGGKDTQYFGPGTRLTVL.